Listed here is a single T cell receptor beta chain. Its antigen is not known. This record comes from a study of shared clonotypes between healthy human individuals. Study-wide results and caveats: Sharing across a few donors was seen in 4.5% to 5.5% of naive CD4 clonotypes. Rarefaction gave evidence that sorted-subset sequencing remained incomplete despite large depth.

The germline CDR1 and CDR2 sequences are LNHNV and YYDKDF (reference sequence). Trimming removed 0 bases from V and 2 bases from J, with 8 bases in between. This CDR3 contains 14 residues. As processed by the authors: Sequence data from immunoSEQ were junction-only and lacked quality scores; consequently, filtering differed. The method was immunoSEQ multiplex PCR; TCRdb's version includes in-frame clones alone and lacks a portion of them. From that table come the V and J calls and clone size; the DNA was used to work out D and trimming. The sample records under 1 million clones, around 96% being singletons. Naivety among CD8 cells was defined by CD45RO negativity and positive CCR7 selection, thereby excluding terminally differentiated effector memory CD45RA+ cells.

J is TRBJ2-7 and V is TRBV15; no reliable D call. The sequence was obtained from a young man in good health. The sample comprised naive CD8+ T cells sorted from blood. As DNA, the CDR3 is TGTGCCACCAGCAGAGATGCAAACACCTACGAGCAGTACTTC. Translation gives CATSRDANTYEQYF. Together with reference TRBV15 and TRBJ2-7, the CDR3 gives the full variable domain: DAMVIQNPRYQVTQFGKPVTLSCSQTLNHNVMYWYQQKSSQAPKLLFHYYDKDFNNEADTPDNFQSRRPNTSFCFLDIRSPGLGDTAMYLCATSRDANTYEQYFGPGTRLTVT.